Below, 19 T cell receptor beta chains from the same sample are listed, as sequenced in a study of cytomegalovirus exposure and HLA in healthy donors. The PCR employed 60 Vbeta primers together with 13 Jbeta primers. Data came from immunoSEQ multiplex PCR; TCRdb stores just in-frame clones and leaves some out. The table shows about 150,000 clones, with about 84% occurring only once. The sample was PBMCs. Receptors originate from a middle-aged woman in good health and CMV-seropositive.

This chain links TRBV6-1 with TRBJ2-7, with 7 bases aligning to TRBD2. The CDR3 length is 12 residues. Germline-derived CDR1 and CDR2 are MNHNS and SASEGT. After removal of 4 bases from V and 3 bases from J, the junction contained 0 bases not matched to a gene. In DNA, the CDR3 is TGTGCCAGCAGTGCGGGAGGCTACGAGCAGTACTTC. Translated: CASSAGGYEQYF.

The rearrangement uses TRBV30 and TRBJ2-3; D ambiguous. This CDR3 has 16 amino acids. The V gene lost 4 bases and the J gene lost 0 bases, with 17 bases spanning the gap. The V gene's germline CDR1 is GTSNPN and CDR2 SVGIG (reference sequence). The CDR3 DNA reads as TGTGCCTGGAACCGGAGAAACTTTTTTAGCACAGATACGCAGTATTTT. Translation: CAWNRRNFFSTDTQYF.

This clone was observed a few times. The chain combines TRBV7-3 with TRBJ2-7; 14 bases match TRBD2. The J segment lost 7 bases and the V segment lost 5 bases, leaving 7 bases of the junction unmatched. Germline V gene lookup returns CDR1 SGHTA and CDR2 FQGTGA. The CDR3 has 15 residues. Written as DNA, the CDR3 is TGTGCCAGCAGCGTTACCGGGACTAGCGGGAGTGAGCAGTACTTC. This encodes CASSVTGTSGSEQYF.

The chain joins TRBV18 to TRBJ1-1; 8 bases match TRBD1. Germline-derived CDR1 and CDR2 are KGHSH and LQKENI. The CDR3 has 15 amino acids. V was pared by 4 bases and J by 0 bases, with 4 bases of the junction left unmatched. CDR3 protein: CASSQQTGVNTEAFF. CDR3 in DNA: TGTGCCAGCTCACAACAGACAGGGGTGAACACTGAAGCTTTCTTT.

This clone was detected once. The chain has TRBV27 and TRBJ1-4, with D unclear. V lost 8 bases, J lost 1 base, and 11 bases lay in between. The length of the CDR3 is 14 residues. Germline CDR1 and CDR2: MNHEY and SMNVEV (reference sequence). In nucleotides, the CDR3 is TGTGCCAGCGGCCCCGGGGTAACTAATGAAAAACTGTTTTTT. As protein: CASGPGVTNEKLFF.

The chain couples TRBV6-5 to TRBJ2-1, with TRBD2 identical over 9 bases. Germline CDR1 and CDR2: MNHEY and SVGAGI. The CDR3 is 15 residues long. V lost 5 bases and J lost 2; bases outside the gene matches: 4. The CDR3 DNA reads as TGTGCCAGCAGTAAAACTAGCGGGCCCTACAATGAGCAGTTCTTC. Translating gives CASSKTSGPYNEQFF.

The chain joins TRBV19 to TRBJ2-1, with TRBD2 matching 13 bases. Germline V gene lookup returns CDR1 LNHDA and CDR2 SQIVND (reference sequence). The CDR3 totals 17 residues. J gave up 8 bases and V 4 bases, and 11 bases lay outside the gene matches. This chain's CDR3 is CASSTPTGLAGADEQFF. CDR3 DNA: TGTGCCAGTAGTACACCCACCGGACTAGCGGGAGCGGATGAGCAGTTCTTC.

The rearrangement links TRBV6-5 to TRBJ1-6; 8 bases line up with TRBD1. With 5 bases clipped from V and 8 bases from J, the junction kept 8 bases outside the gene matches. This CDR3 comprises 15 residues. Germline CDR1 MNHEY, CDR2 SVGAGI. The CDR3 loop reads CASSTLTGADSPLHF. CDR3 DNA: TGTGCCAGCAGTACCTTGACAGGGGCGGATTCACCCCTCCACTTT.

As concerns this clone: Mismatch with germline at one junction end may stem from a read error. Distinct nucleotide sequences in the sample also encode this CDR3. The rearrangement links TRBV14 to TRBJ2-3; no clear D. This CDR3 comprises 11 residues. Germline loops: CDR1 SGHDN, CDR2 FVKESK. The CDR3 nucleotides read TGCGCCAGCAGCCAAACTCATACGCAGTATTTT. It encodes CASSQTHTQYF.

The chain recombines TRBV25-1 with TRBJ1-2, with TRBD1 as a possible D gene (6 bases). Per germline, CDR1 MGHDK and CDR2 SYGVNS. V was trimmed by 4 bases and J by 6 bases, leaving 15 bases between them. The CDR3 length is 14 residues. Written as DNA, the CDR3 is TGTGCCAGCAGTGGACACACAGGGTCCCATGGCTACACCTTC. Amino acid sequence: CASSGHTGSHGYTF.

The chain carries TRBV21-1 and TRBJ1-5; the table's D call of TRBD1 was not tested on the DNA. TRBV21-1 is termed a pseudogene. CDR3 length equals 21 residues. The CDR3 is CASSSPSGTGGIGKRNQPQHF. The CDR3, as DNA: TGTGCCAGCAGCTCACCTTCCGGGACAGGGGGCATCGGTAAGCGCAATCAGCCCCAGCATTTT.

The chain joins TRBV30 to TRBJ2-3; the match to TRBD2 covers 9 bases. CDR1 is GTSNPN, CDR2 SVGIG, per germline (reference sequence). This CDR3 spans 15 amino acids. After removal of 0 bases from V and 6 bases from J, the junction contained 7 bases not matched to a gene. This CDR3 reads CAWSVLSGGGDTQYF. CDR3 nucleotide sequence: TGTGCCTGGAGTGTACTTAGCGGGGGTGGGGATACGCAGTATTTT.

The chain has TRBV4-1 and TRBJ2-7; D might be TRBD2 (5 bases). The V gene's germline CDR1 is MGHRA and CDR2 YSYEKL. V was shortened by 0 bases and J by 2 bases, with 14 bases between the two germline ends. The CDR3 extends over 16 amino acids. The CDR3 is CASSQESASSTYEQYF. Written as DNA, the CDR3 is TGCGCCAGCAGCCAAGAAAGCGCTAGCAGCACCTACGAGCAGTACTTC.

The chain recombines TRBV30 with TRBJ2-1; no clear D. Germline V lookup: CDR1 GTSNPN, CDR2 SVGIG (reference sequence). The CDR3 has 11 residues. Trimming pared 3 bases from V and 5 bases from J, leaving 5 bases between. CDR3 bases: TGTGCCTGGAGGGCCAACAATGAGCAGTTCTTC. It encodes CAWRANNEQFF.

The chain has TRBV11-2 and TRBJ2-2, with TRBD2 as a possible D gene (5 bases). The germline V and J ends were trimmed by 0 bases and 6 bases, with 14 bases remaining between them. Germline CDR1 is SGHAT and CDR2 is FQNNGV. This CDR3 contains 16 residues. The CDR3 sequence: CASSLDRGGWSGELFF. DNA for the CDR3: TGTGCCAGCAGCTTAGATCGAGGCGGGTGGTCCGGGGAGCTGTTTTTT.

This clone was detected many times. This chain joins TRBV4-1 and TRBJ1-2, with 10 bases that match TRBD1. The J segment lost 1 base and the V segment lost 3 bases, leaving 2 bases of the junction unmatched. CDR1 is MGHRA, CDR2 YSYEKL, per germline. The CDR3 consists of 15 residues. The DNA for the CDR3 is TGCGCCAGCAGCCATGGGACAGGGGTTAACTATGGCTACACCTTC. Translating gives CASSHGTGVNYGYTF.

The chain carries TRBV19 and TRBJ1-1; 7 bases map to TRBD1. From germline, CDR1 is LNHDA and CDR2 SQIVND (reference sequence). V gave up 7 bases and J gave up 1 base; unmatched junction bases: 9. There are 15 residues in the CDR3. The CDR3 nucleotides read TGTGCCAGTATAGATCGGACAGGCGCGAACACTGAAGCTTTCTTT. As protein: CASIDRTGANTEAFF.

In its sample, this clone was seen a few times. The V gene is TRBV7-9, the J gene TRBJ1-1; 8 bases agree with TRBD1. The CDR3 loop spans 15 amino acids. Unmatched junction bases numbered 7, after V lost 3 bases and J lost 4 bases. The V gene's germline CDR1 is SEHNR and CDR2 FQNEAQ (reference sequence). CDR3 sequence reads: CASSFGGTGGTEAFF. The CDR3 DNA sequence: TGTGCCAGCAGCTTCGGAGGGACAGGAGGCACTGAAGCTTTCTTT. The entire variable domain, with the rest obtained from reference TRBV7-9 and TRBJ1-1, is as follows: DTGVSQNPRHKITKRGQNVTFRCDPISEHNRLYWYRQTLGQGPEFLTYFQNEAQLEKSRLLSDRFSAERPKGSFSTLEIQRTEQGDSAMYLCASSFGGTGGTEAFFGQGTRLTVV.

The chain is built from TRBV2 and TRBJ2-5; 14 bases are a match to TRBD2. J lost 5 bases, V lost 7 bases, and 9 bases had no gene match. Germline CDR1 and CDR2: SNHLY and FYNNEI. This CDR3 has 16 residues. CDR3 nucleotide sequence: TGTGCCAGCAACCCCGGGACTAGCGGGAGATGGGAGACCCAGTACTTC. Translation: CASNPGTSGRWETQYF.